What follows is one TCR beta chain and its context. The germline CDR1 and CDR2 sequences are MNHEY and SMNVEV (reference sequence). The CDR3 length is 15 residues. J lost 5 bases, V lost 5 bases, and 5 bases had no gene match. The protocol was immunoSEQ multiplex PCR, while the TCRdb copy is restricted to in-frame clones and leaves out a portion. The table shows roughly 2,000,000 clones, with around 95% occurring only once. The data were obtained in a study of shared clonotypes between healthy human individuals. Terminally differentiated effector memory CD45RA+ cells were excluded from the naive CD8 cells, which were CD45RO-negative and positively selected for CCR7.

This chain connects TRBV27 to TRBJ2-2, with 10 bases fitting TRBD2. Sequences were obtained from naive CD8+ T cells from PBMCs. The receptor comes from a man younger than 30 in good health. Some clones in this sample may be carry-over from other donors' samples. The DNA for the CDR3 is TGTGCCAGCAGTGAGCGGGAGGGAAAAACCGGGGAGCTGTTTTTT. Translated: CASSEREGKTGELFF.